This T cell receptor beta chain is from a study of blood T cell repertoires in COVID-19 (TCRdb year 2020). Background for the entire study: Collaborator samples came from the United States, Italy and Spain and covered acute and convalescent phases of COVID-19. The repertoires were released in a freely available public database meant as a resource for research on the immune response to SARS-CoV-2. Samples came from the ongoing ImmuneRACE study (first 160 participants) plus 1,254 subjects from 6 global collaborators. The material from the prospective study consisted of cDNA or gDNA derived from T cells, B-cell-depleted T cells, or PBMCs. Subjects who had been exposed to COVID-19, were actively infected with it, or had recovered from it provided the deeply sampled blood TCRbeta repertoires that made up the dataset. Where HLA class I and class II types were available, the types were taken from metadata supplied by the sample provider, not from assay-based typing. Nearly every sample came with metadata listing a de-identified subject ID, COVID-19 status, age in years and sex.

TCRbeta CDR3 regions were amplified from genomic DNA by means of the immunoSEQ Assay, a bias-controlled multiplex PCR. The authors' analysis ran thus. The number of nucleated cells in each sample was estimated from the amplification of reference gene primers within the assay. Sequence reads were collapsed and filtered to measure the absolute abundance of every unique TCRbeta CDR3 rearrangement. For each sample, productive Simpson clonality was calculated as the square root of Simpson's diversity index over productive rearrangements. TCRdb carries this immuneACCESS record with in-frame sequences only. Its versions omit some clonotypes, under half of them owing to an unresolved V gene in the studies checked, with the rest unexplained. V, J and clone size were drawn from that table, and D and trimming were deduced from the DNA. The sample table contains roughly 500,000 clones; only one count was recorded for 88% of them. Clones ranked in the top ten supply approximately 2% of the sample.

With respect to this clone: It has no known antigen specificity. It has no much larger one-base neighbor in the sample; base qualities were not kept.

Study-level results and caveats: The quantity of clinical and demographic metadata differed by source and by participant and was supplied without curation.

The germline V gene encodes CDR1 KGHSH and CDR2 LQKENI. Including the terminal cysteine and phenylalanine, the CDR3 comprises 16 residues. Only the CDR3 part of the read is kept: 48 bases, read in frame from the first base. V trim: 3 bases; J trim: 4 bases; unmatched bases: 5. Participants in the prospective study were enrolled through a virtual design, were aged roughly 18 to 100 years, and lived in 24 United States geographic areas. To assign participants to cohorts, the prospective study relied on clinical history that participants themselves reported in a screening survey and a study questionnaire. ImmuneRACE Cohort 3 recovered participants were defined by two consecutive negative NP/OP PCR tests, healthcare professional clearance, or symptom resolution. Each participant in the prospective study had whole blood, serum and a nasopharyngeal or oropharyngeal swab collected by mobile phlebotomists. Additional blood draws and questionnaires over a 2-month period could optionally be provided by prospective study participants. Before DNA extraction, prospective study blood samples were shipped either frozen or at room temperature.

The receptor was derived from a middle-aged woman who had recovered from COVID-19. The rearrangement combines TRBV18 with TRBJ2-1, and TRBD2 aligns with 11 junction nucleotides. Input material: PBMCs or T cells enriched from blood (not recorded which). The DNA is as follows: TGTGCCAGCTCACCTGGAGTAGCGGGGGGGTACAATGAGCAGTTCTTC. Its protein is CASSPGVAGGYNEQFF.